Below are 26 T cell receptor beta chains sequenced from a single sample in a study of Ad26.COV2.S vaccination and SARS-CoV-2 variants. Data came from immunoSEQ multiplex PCR; TCRdb stores just in-frame clones and leaves some out. The sample contains about 180,000 clones, around nine tenths of which appear only once. The starting material was peripheral blood, obtained after recovery from COVID-19. These receptors were taken from a human donor who had recovered from COVID-19.

The chain links TRBV29-1 to TRBJ2-2; the D call may be TRBD1 or TRBD2 (5 bases each). V lost 5 bases, J lost 1 base, and 14 bases lay in between. Germline values: CDR1 SQVTM, CDR2 ANQGSEA. The CDR3 runs to 15 residues. For the CDR3, the DNA is TGCAGCGTTAAAGGGACGGAACTGAACACCGGGGAGCTGTTTTTT. This encodes CSVKGTELNTGELFF.

This chain connects TRBV10-1 to TRBJ2-2; no clear D gene. Germline CDR1 reads WNHNN; CDR2 reads SYGVQD (reference sequence). Trimming took 5 bases from V and 7 from J, leaving 11 bases between them. This CDR3 has 13 residues. The chain's CDR3 is CASSTNMYGELFF. The CDR3 bases are TGCGCCAGCAGTACAAATATGTACGGGGAGCTGTTTTTT.

J is TRBJ2-3 and V is TRBV18; 7 positions agree with TRBD1. CDR1 is KGHSH and CDR2 is LQKENI in the germline V gene. V dropped 3 bases and J dropped 1; count of bases not matched to a gene: 10. This CDR3 has 17 amino acids. The CDR3 sequence is CASSPPYDRVGTDTQYF. In nucleotides, the CDR3 is TGTGCCAGCTCACCTCCTTACGACAGGGTTGGCACAGATACGCAGTATTTT. Filled out from reference TRBV18 and TRBJ2-3, the complete variable domain reads NAGVMQNPRHLVRRRGQEARLRCSPMKGHSHVYWYRQLPEEGLKFMVYLQKENIIDESGMPKERFSAEFPKEGPSILRIQQVVRGDSAAYFCASSPPYDRVGTDTQYFGPGTRLTVL.

The count of this clone is one. The chain joins TRBV6-2 or TRBV6-3 to TRBJ2-3; TRBD1 matches 10 bases. Germline-derived CDR1 and CDR2 are MNHEY and SVGEGT. The V segment lost 0 bases and the J segment 4 bases; nucleotides outside the gene matches: 1. This CDR3 is 15 amino acids long. CDR3 sequence: CASSYSGTGADTQYF. DNA of the CDR3: TGTGCCAGCAGTTACTCCGGGACAGGGGCAGATACGCAGTATTTT.

V is TRBV28 and J is TRBJ2-7; no firm D call. Trimming pared 2 bases from V and 2 bases from J, leaving 7 bases between. Germline values: CDR1 MDHEN, CDR2 SYDVKM. This CDR3 has 13 amino acids. Here the CDR3 reads CASSLDGPYEQYF. CDR3 DNA sequence: TGTGCCAGCAGTTTAGACGGACCCTACGAGCAGTACTTC.

The chain links TRBV7-9 to TRBJ2-1; 11 nucleotides match TRBD1. The V and J ends lost 3 bases and 8 bases, in that order; junction bases with no gene match: 6. The CDR3 totals 15 residues. Germline V lookup: CDR1 SEHNR, CDR2 FQNEAQ (reference sequence). The CDR3 here is CASSFRDRGIHEQFF. The CDR3 DNA reads as TGTGCCAGCAGCTTCCGGGACAGGGGGATCCATGAGCAGTTCTTC.

The V and J genes are TRBV5-6 and TRBJ1-4, with 7 bases matching TRBD1. The germline gives CDR1 SGHDT, CDR2 YYEEEE. The J segment lost 8 bases and the V segment lost 0 bases, leaving 10 bases of the junction unmatched. The length of the CDR3 is 16 residues. The DNA of the CDR3 is TGTGCCAGCAGCTTGGCCCAGACAGGGCGACGGGAAAAACTGTTTTTT. Translation gives CASSLAQTGRREKLFF.

The chain carries TRBV12-5 and TRBJ2-1; maybe TRBD2 (5 bases). Per germline, CDR1 LGHNT and CDR2 FRNRAP. This CDR3 region has 15 residues. The V and J ends lost 6 bases and 0 bases respectively, with 12 bases between them. The CDR3 DNA is TGTGCTAGTGGCCTAACTAGGAGCTCCTACAATGAGCAGTTCTTC. This translates into CASGLTRSSYNEQFF.

The rearrangement links TRBV3-1 (or the pseudogene TRBV3-2) to TRBJ2-7, with D maybe TRBD2 (6 bases). Germline-derived CDR1 and CDR2 are LGHDT and YNNKEL (reference sequence). The CDR3 covers 15 residues. Trimming took off 4 bases at V and 6 bases at J, with 19 bases between the two ends. CDR3 loop: CASSLHGGDQGEQYF. In DNA, the CDR3 is TGTGCCAGCAGCCTCCACGGAGGGGATCAAGGCGAGCAGTACTTC.

The rearrangement links TRBV19 to TRBJ2-2, with D tentatively TRBD1 (6 bases). V was clipped by 7 bases and J by 1 base, with 10 bases between them. CDR3 size: 14 residues. In germline, CDR1 is LNHDA, CDR2 SQIVND (reference sequence). For the CDR3, the DNA is TGTGCCAGTACAGAGACAGGGAACACCGGGGAGCTGTTTTTT. It yields the protein CASTETGNTGELFF.

The J gene is TRBJ2-3, the V gene TRBV27, with D maybe TRBD2 (6 bases). Looked up from germline, CDR1 is MNHEY and CDR2 is SMNVEV (reference sequence). CDR3 length: 15 residues. Trimming stripped 4 bases from V and 4 bases from J, with 15 bases between. The CDR3 loop is CASSSEGLGADTQYF. Written as DNA, the CDR3 is TGTGCCAGCAGTTCCGAGGGACTGGGCGCAGATACGCAGTATTTT.

The chain links TRBV11-3 to TRBJ2-1; D is unresolved. Germline V gene lookup returns CDR1 SGHNT and CDR2 YENEEA. Trimming removed 0 bases at V and 2 bases at J, with 11 bases between. The CDR3 runs 16 residues. CDR3 in DNA: TGTGCCAGCAGCTTAGATGGTGGCAGCGCCTACAATGAGCAGTTCTTC. Amino acid sequence: CASSLDGGSAYNEQFF.

This chain uses TRBV10-3 with TRBJ2-7; D gene ambiguous. The CDR3 totals 14 residues. The germline V gene encodes CDR1 ENHRY and CDR2 SYGVKD. V lost 4 bases and J lost 1, with 11 bases in between. The CDR3 DNA follows: TGTGCCATCAGTGCCGACATTCTGTCCTACGAGCAGTACTTC. Protein product: CAISADILSYEQYF.

The chain employs TRBV6-6 and TRBJ2-3; possible D gene TRBD1, 6 bases. V lost 0 bases and J lost 2, with 12 bases in between. Germline values: CDR1 MNHNY, CDR2 SVGAGI (reference sequence). There are 16 residues in the CDR3. The chain's CDR3 is CASSYSQGPFTDTQYF. DNA for the CDR3: TGTGCCAGCAGTTACTCACAGGGCCCTTTCACAGATACGCAGTATTTT.

CDR3 amino acids: CASSRSGANTEAFF. DNA for the CDR3: TGTGCCAGCAGCCGATCAGGGGCGAACACTGAAGCTTTCTTT. The chain combines TRBV3-1 (or the pseudogene TRBV3-2) with TRBJ1-1; D perhaps matches TRBD1 (6 bases). The CDR3 is 14 residues long. The germline V gene encodes CDR1 LGHDT and CDR2 YNNKEL (reference sequence). V lost 4 bases, J lost 1 base, and 10 bases lay in between.

The chain links TRBV6-5 to TRBJ2-5; D is unclear. The germline gives CDR1 MNHEY, CDR2 SVGAGI. V was cut by 10 bases and J by 5 bases, with 17 bases left in between. This CDR3 has 13 residues. CDR3 in amino acids: CATRAWIHETQYF. The CDR3 bases are TGTGCCACCCGGGCCTGGATCCACGAGACCCAGTACTTC.

The chain joins TRBV11-2 to TRBJ2-5; 9 positions agree with TRBD1. The germline V gene encodes CDR1 SGHAT and CDR2 FQNNGV. J lost 1 base, V lost 5 bases, and 2 bases had no gene match. This CDR3 region has 14 residues. The CDR3 nucleotides are TGTGCCAGCAGCGCGGACAGGGGCCAAGAGACCCAGTACTTC. This translates into CASSADRGQETQYF.

The J gene is TRBJ2-7, the V gene TRBV7-2, with D perhaps given as TRBD1 or TRBD2 (5 bases each). Germline CDR1 is SGHTA and CDR2 is FQGNSA. V lost 5 bases and J 4 bases, leaving 15 bases between the germline ends. This CDR3 is 14 amino acids long. The CDR3 region has the DNA TGTGCCAGCAGCACTATCCGGGGCCTGTACGAGCAGTACTTC. Protein: CASSTIRGLYEQYF. Supplemented by reference TRBV7-2 and TRBJ2-7, the full variable domain reads GAGVSQSPSNKVTEKGKDVELRCDPISGHTALYWYRQSLGQGLEFLIYFQGNSAPDKSGLPSDRFSAERTGGSVSTLTIQRTQQEDSAVYLCASSTIRGLYEQYFGPGTRLTVT.

The chain carries TRBV5-6 and TRBJ2-5; 9 bases fit TRBD2. V dropped 4 bases and J dropped 1; count of bases not matched to a gene: 5. The CDR3 has 15 amino acids. Germline V lookup: CDR1 SGHDT, CDR2 YYEEEE. Here the CDR3 DNA reads TGTGCCAGCAGCCAACCGGGACTAGCCCAAGAGACCCAGTACTTC. Protein sequence: CASSQPGLAQETQYF.

This chain uses TRBV11-3 with TRBJ2-2; tentative D call: TRBD2 (5 bases). V was pared by 8 bases and J by 5 bases, with 12 bases between. The CDR3 loop spans 13 amino acids. CDR1 is SGHNT, CDR2 YENEEA, per germline. CDR3 sequence: CASALRGTGELFF. The CDR3 nucleotides are TGTGCCAGCGCGCTCCGGGGTACCGGGGAGCTGTTTTTT. The entire variable domain, with the rest obtained from reference TRBV11-3 and TRBJ2-2, is as follows: EAGVVQSPRYKIIEKKQPVAFWCNPISGHNTLYWYLQNLGQGPELLIRYENEEAVDDSQLPKDRFSAERLKGVDSTLKIQPAELGDSAVYLCASALRGTGELFFGEGSRLTVL.

The J gene is TRBJ2-1, the V gene TRBV7-2, with D possibly matching TRBD2 (5 bases). Trimming removed 1 base from V and 4 bases from J, with 11 bases in between. Germline lookup yields CDR1 SGHTA and CDR2 FQGNSA. This CDR3 is built from 15 residues. Here the CDR3 DNA reads TGTGCCAGCAGCTTAGACCGGGGTACATACAATGAGCAGTTCTTC. This translates into CASSLDRGTYNEQFF.

The chain combines TRBV5-1 with TRBJ2-1; D assignment may be TRBD1 or TRBD2 (5 bases each). Germline CDR1 SGHRS, CDR2 YFSETQ. The CDR3 is made up of 15 amino acids. The V end was cut by 4 bases, the J end by 8 bases, with 19 bases between. The chain's CDR3 is CASSPWDPGSYEQFF. The CDR3 coding sequence is TGCGCCAGCAGCCCCTGGGACCCAGGAAGCTATGAGCAGTTCTTC.

The chain uses TRBV2 and TRBJ1-1; 10 bases map to TRBD1. Per germline, CDR1 SNHLY and CDR2 FYNNEI. The CDR3 runs to 14 residues. With V trimmed by 7 bases and J by 4 bases, 6 bases remained unmatched. The CDR3 protein is CASNFGTGVTEAFF. The CDR3 DNA follows: TGTGCCAGCAATTTTGGGACAGGGGTCACTGAAGCTTTCTTT.

The J gene is TRBJ2-7, the V gene TRBV10-3; D not certain. Trimming left V 3 bases short and J 4 bases short, with 4 bases between. The CDR3 is made up of 11 amino acids. Germline values: CDR1 ENHRY, CDR2 SYGVKD. The CDR3 DNA follows: TGTGCCATCAGTGAAGTATACGAGCAGTACTTC. It codes for CAISEVYEQYF.

A few counts support this clone. V and J are TRBV7-2 and TRBJ2-3, with D unresolved. Germline CDR1 SGHTA, CDR2 FQGNSA. This CDR3 region has 14 residues. Trimming removed 5 bases from V and 0 bases from J, with 9 bases in between. In DNA, the CDR3 is TGTGCCAGCAGCCGGACGGCTAGCACAGATACGCAGTATTTT. It encodes CASSRTASTDTQYF.

The chain employs TRBV5-1 and TRBJ1-2; a possible D gene is TRBD1 (6 bases). The V gene lost 4 bases and the J gene lost 5 bases, with 15 bases spanning the gap. Germline lookup yields CDR1 SGHRS and CDR2 YFSETQ. The CDR3 has 14 residues. CDR3 residues: CASSGQGSAYGYTF. The CDR3 DNA is TGCGCCAGCAGCGGCCAGGGGTCTGCTTATGGCTACACCTTC.